This T cell receptor beta chain was sequenced during a study of human T cells and chemical hapten exposure. As to time point: pre-sensitization, week 0. Regarding treatment: therapeutic diphenylcyclopropenone sensitization with weekly scalp DPC. Suited to DPC and affected by alopecia, the donors ranged from 18 to 70 years old. Total RNA was isolated from unfractionated whole blood. Individual cDNA molecules in this library carried unique molecular identifiers. TCRdb re-derived calls from the RACE reads in MiXCR, one entry per CDR3 protein. The repertoire holds around 300,000 distinct CDR3 sequences, with 7.7% as singletons. The receptor was derived from a man younger than 35 with alopecia areata. Some clones in this sample may be carry-over from other donors' samples. Source: whole blood, taken in connection with sensitization to the hapten diphenylcyclopropenone (DPC).

The DNA for the CDR3 is TGTGCCAGCAGCTTTGGGGGCGTGGATACGCAGTATTTT. It translates to CASSFGGVDTQYF. The V gene is TRBV7-2, the J gene TRBJ2-3; D is perhaps TRBD1 (6 bases). The V end was cut by 3 bases, the J end by 6 bases, with 10 bases between. This CDR3 comprises 13 residues. Germline CDR1 reads SGHTA; CDR2 reads FQGNSA.